The 30 T cell receptor beta chains below all came from one sample that was sequenced in a study of cytomegalovirus exposure and HLA in healthy donors. The primer mix had 60 Vbeta and 13 Jbeta primers. The assay was immunoSEQ multiplex PCR, and TCRdb's table has in-frame clones only and misses some. The profile shows around 200,000 clones, around 78% of them singletons. The sequenced material came from PBMCs. Every receptor here comes from a woman aged 25-40 years in good health and CMV-seropositive.

The rearrangement links TRBV5-3 to TRBJ1-2; tentatively, D is TRBD1 (6 bases). TRBV5-3 is reported as an ORF; its role is uncertain. V was clipped by 3 bases and J by 7 bases, with 19 bases between them. The CDR3 sequence is 15 residues long. The CDR3 protein is CARSSSGTPDGGYTF. CDR3 DNA sequence: TGTGCCAGAAGCTCCTCCGGGACACCGGACGGTGGCTACACCTTC.

This clone turned up a few times. The rearrangement joins TRBV28 to TRBJ2-5, with D perhaps TRBD2 (6 bases). The germline V gene has CDR1 MDHEN and CDR2 SYDVKM. The CDR3 extends over 12 amino acids. Trimming took 1 base from V and 7 from J, leaving 7 bases between them. CDR3 sequence reads: CASSLLRGTQYF. The CDR3 DNA reads as TGTGCCAGCAGTTTATTGCGGGGGACCCAGTACTTC.

The chain joins TRBV19 to TRBJ1-4; D not resolved. Trimming shortened V by 5 bases and J by 3 bases, and 13 bases separated the two germline ends. The CDR3 sequence is 15 residues long. Germline values: CDR1 LNHDA, CDR2 SQIVND (reference sequence). The chain's CDR3 is CASSLGDIANEKLFF. The DNA for the CDR3 is TGTGCCAGTAGTCTCGGGGATATTGCTAATGAAAAACTGTTTTTT.

The chain recombines TRBV4-1 with TRBJ2-7; TRBD1 aligns across 9 bases. Germline-derived CDR1 and CDR2 are MGHRA and YSYEKL. This CDR3 is built from 14 residues. Trimming took 2 bases from V and 3 from J; bases not matched to a gene: 2. The CDR3 loop reads CASSQTTGGYEQYF. As DNA, the CDR3 is TGCGCCAGCAGCCAAACGACAGGGGGCTACGAGCAGTACTTC.

This chain connects TRBV4-3 to TRBJ2-6; no clear D gene. The CDR3 has 15 amino acids. The V end was cut by 4 bases, the J end by 1 base, with 8 bases between. Per the germline V gene, CDR1 is LGHNA and CDR2 is YSLEER. This CDR3 is CASSPNPSGANVLTF. The CDR3 DNA follows: TGCGCCAGCAGCCCCAATCCATCTGGGGCCAACGTCCTGACTTTC.

About this clone itself: Its ends do not fully match the called genes, so a read error is possible. The CDR3 sequence: CASSLDLFGVIDF. CDR3 DNA: TGTGCCAGCAGCTTAGATCTGTTCGGGGTTATAGACTTC. The chain carries TRBV11-2 and TRBJ2-7, with D tentatively TRBD2 (5 bases). Germline CDR1 is SGHAT and CDR2 is FQNNGV. This CDR3 is built from 13 residues.

The CDR3 region has the DNA TGTGCCAGCAGCGTAGGAGGGCTTTCCTACGAGCAGTACTTC. It yields the protein CASSVGGLSYEQYF. V gene TRBV9 combines with J gene TRBJ2-5; maybe TRBD2 (5 bases). The J call may be mistaken, given a closer DNA end match to TRBJ2-7. Germline V CDR1 and CDR2: SGDLS, YYNGEE. The CDR3 spans 14 residues.

This clone came up a few times. J is TRBJ2-1 and V is TRBV19, with 8 bases lining up with TRBD2. Per germline, CDR1 LNHDA and CDR2 SQIVND (reference sequence). Losses at the gene ends were 4 bases for V and 7 bases for J; bases not matched to a gene: 6. This CDR3 region has 14 residues. The CDR3 sequence: CASSTLAGINEQFF. CDR3 coding DNA: TGTGCCAGTAGTACCCTAGCGGGTATTAATGAGCAGTTCTTC.

V and J are TRBV29-1 and TRBJ2-3; 9 nucleotides line up with TRBD2. CDR3 length: 13 residues. Germline V CDR1 and CDR2: SQVTM, ANQGSEA. CDR3 region: CSGSGSGTDTQYF. The DNA for the CDR3 is TGCAGTGGTAGCGGGAGTGGCACAGATACGCAGTATTTT.

This clone was detected only once. The chain couples TRBV6-5 to TRBJ1-2, with D perhaps matching TRBD1 (6 bases). CDR1 is MNHEY and CDR2 is SVGAGI in the germline V gene. This CDR3 spans 13 amino acids. V was trimmed by 5 bases and J by 9 bases, leaving 16 bases between them. The DNA of the CDR3 is TGTGCCAGCAGTCTGCACAGGGCGGATCGCTACACCTTC. Its protein product is CASSLHRADRYTF.

The chain joins TRBV11-2 to TRBJ2-7; a possible D gene is TRBD2 (5 bases). This CDR3 comprises 14 residues. V dropped 6 bases and J dropped 1 base, with 13 bases sitting between them. Germline V lookup: CDR1 SGHAT, CDR2 FQNNGV. The CDR3 reads CASRRADGSYEQYF. The CDR3, as DNA: TGTGCCAGCAGAAGAGCGGACGGTTCCTACGAGCAGTACTTC.

The V and J genes are TRBV29-1 and TRBJ1-1, with 7 bases identical to TRBD1. Trimming took 8 bases from V and 4 from J; bases not matched to a gene: 10. Looked up from germline, CDR1 is SQVTM and CDR2 is ANQGSEA. This CDR3 contains 13 residues. DNA for the CDR3: TGCAGCATGACAACAGGGGTTACCACTGAAGCTTTCTTT. Translated: CSMTTGVTTEAFF.

The chain carries TRBV28 and TRBJ1-2; 9 bases fit TRBD1. J lost 8 bases, V lost 3 bases, and 7 bases had no gene match. CDR1 is MDHEN, CDR2 SYDVKM, per germline. The CDR3 sequence is 14 residues long. The CDR3 protein is CASSFPTGGEGYTF. In DNA, the CDR3 is TGTGCCAGCAGTTTCCCGACAGGGGGAGAAGGCTACACCTTC.

The genes are TRBV10-3 and TRBJ2-7; 12 bases map to TRBD2. V gave up 11 bases and J gave up 2 bases; unmatched junction bases: 4. The CDR3 has 13 residues. CDR1 ENHRY and CDR2 SYGVKD come from the germline V gene. The CDR3 loop is CAAGLAGTYEQYF. In nucleotides, the CDR3 is TGTGCCGCGGGACTAGCGGGTACCTACGAGCAGTACTTC.

The genes are TRBV9 and TRBJ2-5, with D perhaps TRBD1 (5 bases). Germline assignment: CDR1 SGDLS and CDR2 YYNGEE. Trimming cost V 4 bases and J 5 bases, with 15 bases left between them. CDR3 length equals 14 residues. The CDR3 loop is CASSLQGGGETQYF. The CDR3, as DNA: TGTGCCAGCAGCCTGCAGGGTGGTGGCGAGACCCAGTACTTC.

This chain uses TRBV4-2 with TRBJ1-6, with a possible D match to TRBD1 (5 bases). The CDR3 runs to 16 residues. Germline CDR1 is LGHNA and CDR2 is YNFKEQ. V lost 0 bases and J lost 5, with 11 bases in between. CDR3 residues: CASSQDHRPNNSPLHF. The CDR3 nucleotides read TGTGCCAGCAGCCAAGACCACAGGCCTAATAATTCACCCCTCCACTTT.

V and J are TRBV7-8 and TRBJ2-1; D is unclear. The V gene's germline CDR1 is SGHVS and CDR2 FQNEAQ. The CDR3 extends over 12 amino acids. Trimming pared 7 bases from V and 8 bases from J, leaving 12 bases between. The CDR3 spells CASKHHVDEQFF. CDR3 coding DNA: TGTGCCAGCAAACACCATGTGGATGAGCAGTTCTTC.

V usage is TRBV29-1 and J usage is TRBJ2-3; 9 nucleotides line up with TRBD2. After removal of 3 bases from V and 6 bases from J, the junction contained 7 bases not matched to a gene. Germline values: CDR1 SQVTM, CDR2 ANQGSEA. The CDR3 sequence is 14 residues long. CDR3 in amino acids: CSVDDSGGRDTQYF. The CDR3 region has the DNA TGCAGCGTTGATGATAGCGGGGGAAGGGATACGCAGTATTTT.

This chain uses TRBV11-2 with TRBJ2-1, with TRBD2 identical over 11 bases. There are 17 residues in the CDR3. After removal of 2 bases from V and 3 bases from J, the junction contained 6 bases not matched to a gene. Germline assignment: CDR1 SGHAT and CDR2 FQNNGV. The CDR3 nucleotides are TGTGCCAGCAGCTTATCTCCGGGGACTAGCGGCTACAATGAGCAGTTCTTC. Its translation: CASSLSPGTSGYNEQFF.

This clone was observed a few times. The gene calls are TRBV9 and TRBJ2-1; 12 bases agree with TRBD2. The CDR3 extends over 15 amino acids. CDR1 SGDLS and CDR2 YYNGEE come from the germline V gene. V dropped 4 bases and J dropped 7; count of bases not matched to a gene: 6. The CDR3 sequence is CASSFGLAGLNEQFF. CDR3 bases: TGTGCCAGCAGCTTTGGACTAGCGGGGTTGAATGAGCAGTTCTTC.

In its sample, this clone was seen a few times. This chain links TRBV7-9 with TRBJ1-2, with D perhaps TRBD1 (5 bases). Germline lookup yields CDR1 SEHNR and CDR2 FQNEAQ (reference sequence). V was shortened by 2 bases and J by 3 bases, with 13 bases between the two germline ends. The CDR3 has 15 amino acids. The CDR3 nucleotides are TGTGCCAGCAGCTTATCTGGGCAGGGTCACTATGGCTACACCTTC. Its protein is CASSLSGQGHYGYTF. The variable domain in full, with the rest retrieved from reference TRBV7-9 and TRBJ1-2, is DTGVSQNPRHKITKRGQNVTFRCDPISEHNRLYWYRQTLGQGPEFLTYFQNEAQLEKSRLLSDRFSAERPKGSFSTLEIQRTEQGDSAMYLCASSLSGQGHYGYTFGSGTRLTVV.

The chain links TRBV5-6 to TRBJ1-4, with TRBD1 as a possible D gene (6 bases). The CDR3 contains 15 residues. Germline CDR1 SGHDT, CDR2 YYEEEE. V was trimmed by 2 bases and J by 6 bases, leaving 14 bases between them. In DNA form, the CDR3 reads TGTGCCAGCAGCTTATCAGACAGGAAGTATGAAAAACTGTTTTTT. This encodes CASSLSDRKYEKLFF.

The rearrangement uses TRBV7-9 and TRBJ1-1; possible D gene TRBD1, 5 bases. Deletions cut 4 bases from V and 5 bases from J, with 17 bases between. The CDR3 covers 15 residues. Germline loops: CDR1 SEHNR, CDR2 FQNEAQ (reference sequence). This chain's CDR3 is CASSSGVVEETEAFF. CDR3 in DNA: TGTGCCAGCAGCTCGGGGGTGGTGGAGGAAACTGAAGCTTTCTTT.

The sample holds a few counts of this clone. This chain links TRBV7-6 with TRBJ1-1; TRBD1 might be the D (6 bases). The length of the CDR3 is 13 residues. Trimming cost V 6 bases and J 6 bases, with 14 bases left between them. Germline lookup yields CDR1 SGHVS and CDR2 FNYEAQ. The CDR3, as DNA: TGTGCCAGCAGTCATAACAGGGAAGCTGAAGCTTTCTTT. It encodes CASSHNREAEAFF.

This clone was counted a few times. The V call is TRBV28, the J call TRBJ1-5, with D unclear. V was pared by 7 bases and J by 9 bases, with 13 bases between. Germline CDR1 MDHEN, CDR2 SYDVKM. The length of the CDR3 is 12 residues. The CDR3: CASKGVSRPQHF. CDR3 DNA: TGTGCCAGCAAAGGCGTGTCTAGGCCCCAGCATTTT.

The chain is built from TRBV19 and TRBJ2-1; TRBD2 agrees at 10 bases. CDR3 length: 15 residues. The V segment lost 4 bases and the J segment 9 bases; nucleotides outside the gene matches: 9. CDR1 is LNHDA and CDR2 is SQIVND in the germline V gene (reference sequence). As DNA, the CDR3 is TGTGCCAGTAGTACCATAGCGGGGGGTTGGAGTGAGCAGTTCTTC. Translating it yields CASSTIAGGWSEQFF.

Only one count was recorded for this clone. V gene TRBV5-1 combines with J gene TRBJ2-7; D is possibly TRBD2 (5 bases). This CDR3 contains 14 residues. Germline V gene data show CDR1 as SGHRS and CDR2 as YFSETQ. Trimming removed 4 bases from V and 2 bases from J, with 13 bases in between. CDR3: CASSLGVLTYEQYF. The CDR3 DNA follows: TGCGCCAGCAGCCTGGGAGTTCTTACCTACGAGCAGTACTTC. Full variable domain (remainder filled in from reference TRBV5-1 and TRBJ2-7): KAGVTQTPRYLIKTRGQQVTLSCSPISGHRSVSWYQQTPGQGLQFLFEYFSETQRNKGNFPGRFSGRQFSNSRSEMNVSTLELGDSALYLCASSLGVLTYEQYFGPGTRLTVT.

This chain uses TRBV2 with TRBJ1-6; a possible D gene is TRBD1 (6 bases). Trimming removed 4 bases at V and 6 bases at J, with 13 bases between. The germline CDR1 and CDR2 sequences are SNHLY and FYNNEI. The CDR3 runs to 15 residues. CDR3: CASSVYSRGNSPLHF. In DNA, the CDR3 is TGTGCCAGCAGTGTATACTCCAGGGGTAATTCACCCCTCCACTTT.

The CDR3 nucleotides are TGTGCCAGCTCATCTGAACAGGGTACGGTCTATGGCTACACCTTC. Translated: CASSSEQGTVYGYTF. The V gene is TRBV18, the J gene TRBJ1-2, with a possible D match to TRBD1 (6 bases). CDR1 and CDR2 from the germline V gene are KGHSH and LQKENI. V was trimmed by 5 bases and J by 4 bases, leaving 17 bases between them. The CDR3 sequence is 15 residues long.

The chain employs TRBV30 and TRBJ1-5; tentative D call: TRBD1 (5 bases). Germline loops: CDR1 GTSNPN, CDR2 SVGIG (reference sequence). CDR3 length: 17 residues. V lost 5 bases, J lost 0 bases, and 20 bases lay in between. CDR3 in DNA: TGTGCCTGGGGAACAGGACATGGCATCATTAGCAATCAGCCCCAGCATTTT. Translating gives CAWGTGHGIISNQPQHF. Filled out from reference TRBV30 and TRBJ1-5, the complete variable domain reads SQTIHQWPATLVQPVGSPLSLECTVEGTSNPNLYWYRQAAGRGLQLLFYSVGIGQISSEVPQNLSASRPQDRQFILSSKKLLLSDSGFYLCAWGTGHGIISNQPQHFGDGTRLSIL.